Listed below are T cell receptor beta chains from one sample, sequenced in a study of technical replicates of blood from a few donors. The assay was immunoSEQ multiplex PCR, and TCRdb's table has in-frame clones only and misses some. This table has roughly 93,000 clones, approximately 96% appearing once. The sample comprised T cells isolated from PBMCs. The receptors were gathered from a human donor in good health. Both conserved end residues are part of each CDR3.

V gene	J gene	CDR3 protein
TRBV13	TRBJ1-5	CASSYQGAGQPQHF
TRBV14	TRBJ2-5	CASSHRQGGQETQYF
TRBV5-6	TRBJ2-3	CASTQIPLAGITDTQYF
TRBV28	TRBJ2-7	CASRSNSGIEQYF
TRBV7-6	TRBJ1-1	CASSPVDKKEAFF
TRBV21-1	TRBJ2-1	CASSCTRTSGRVHVNEQFF
TRBV6-6	TRBJ1-5	CASSYLRGGQNQPQHF
TRBV30	TRBJ1-1	CAWSRTENTEAFF
TRBV4-2	TRBJ2-3	CASSQATSNEPDTQYF
TRBV5-1	TRBJ2-3	CASSLFSASTDTQYF
TRBV28	TRBJ1-2	CASSTSGASFSYGYTF
TRBV5-4	TRBJ2-5	CASSFWRDPAETQYF
TRBV19	TRBJ2-7	CASSPSGTGPYEQYF
TRBV5-1	TRBJ2-2	CASSLFIQSNTGELFF
TRBV9	TRBJ2-5	CASSRTGAAQETQYF
TRBV9	TRBJ2-6	CASSRGLGGANVLTF
TRBV9	TRBJ2-7	CASSGQGYEQYF
TRBV19	TRBJ2-7	CASSTFGTGGNPYEQYF
TRBV7-9	TRBJ2-1	CASSLGSTGALNEQFF
TRBV6-1	TRBJ1-4	CASSRVAPNEKLFF
TRBV5-1	TRBJ1-2	CASSEGQGRSYGYTF
TRBV7-2	TRBJ2-1	CASSFSESSYNEQFF
TRBV29-1	TRBJ2-5	CSARQGGETQYF
TRBV12-5	TRBJ1-5	CASGRDRGLVASNQPQHF
TRBV27	TRBJ2-1	CASSSPGQGWNEQFF
TRBV7-2	TRBJ2-1	CASSFPGHPHEQFF
TRBV25-1	TRBJ2-7	CASRSGQGLGEQYF
TRBV6-5	TRBJ2-3	CASIPGPRSDTQYF
TRBV28	TRBJ1-5	CASSLRQGAGGNQPQHF
TRBV5-5	TRBJ2-7	CASSLVGGYEQYF
TRBV9	TRBJ1-1	CASSVGGVVNTEAFF
TRBV10-3	TRBJ2-5	CAISEGLAGRQETQYF
TRBV19	TRBJ2-2	CASQFSGMTGELFF
TRBV9	TRBJ1-2	CASSVAASGYTF
TRBV4-1	TRBJ2-1	CASSQRHLAGTYNEQFF
TRBV9	TRBJ2-3	CASSVEMGLAGADTDTQYF
TRBV27	TRBJ2-3	CASSYWGPDTQYF
TRBV18	TRBJ2-7	CASSRRLAGESYEQYF
TRBV29-1	TRBJ1-2	CSVGGDRTTTNYGYTF
TRBV10-1	TRBJ1-5	CASEDRGNQPQHF
TRBV7-9	TRBJ1-4	CASSSGQGNEKLFF
TRBV18	TRBJ2-5	CASSLVGTQETQYF
TRBV5-1	TRBJ2-5	CASSLDTGGGALKTQYF
TRBV6-1	TRBJ2-1	CASATTGLDEQFF
TRBV4-1	TRBJ1-6	CASSQRRTGANSPLHF
TRBV2	TRBJ2-1	CASDGGEQFF
TRBV9	TRBJ2-7	CASSPSPGTEYEQYF